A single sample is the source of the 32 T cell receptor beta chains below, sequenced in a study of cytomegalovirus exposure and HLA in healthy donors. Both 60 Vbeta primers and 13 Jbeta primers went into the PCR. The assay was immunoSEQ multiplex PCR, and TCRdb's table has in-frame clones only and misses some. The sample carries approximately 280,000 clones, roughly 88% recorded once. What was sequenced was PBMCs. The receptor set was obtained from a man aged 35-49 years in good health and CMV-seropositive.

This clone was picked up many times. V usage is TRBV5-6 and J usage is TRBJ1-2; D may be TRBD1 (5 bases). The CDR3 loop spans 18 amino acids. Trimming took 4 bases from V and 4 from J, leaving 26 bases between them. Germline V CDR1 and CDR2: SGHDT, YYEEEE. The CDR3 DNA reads TGTGCCAGCAGCGGCGGGGGTGGGGAGGCCCGAGGCGGCTATGGCTACACCTTC. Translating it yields CASSGGGGEARGGYGYTF.

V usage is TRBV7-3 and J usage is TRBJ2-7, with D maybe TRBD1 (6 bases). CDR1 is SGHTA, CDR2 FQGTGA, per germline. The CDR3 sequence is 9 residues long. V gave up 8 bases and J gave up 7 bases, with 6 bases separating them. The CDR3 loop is CASQGEQYF. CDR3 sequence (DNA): TGTGCCAGCCAGGGGGAGCAGTACTTC. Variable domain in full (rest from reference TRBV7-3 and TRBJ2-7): GAGVSQTPSNKVTEKGKYVELRCDPISGHTALYWYRQSLGQGPEFLIYFQGTGAADDSGLPNDRFFAVRPEGSVSTLKIQRTERGDSAVYLCASQGEQYFGPGTRLTVT.

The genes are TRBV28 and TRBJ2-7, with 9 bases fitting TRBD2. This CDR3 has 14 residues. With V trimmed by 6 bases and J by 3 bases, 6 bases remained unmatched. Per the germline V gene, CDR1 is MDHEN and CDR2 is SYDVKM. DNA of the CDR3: TGTGCCAGCAGCCCGGGACTAGCAAGCTACGAGCAGTACTTC. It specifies CASSPGLASYEQYF.

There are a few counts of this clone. CDR3 residues: CASEKGQGDTEAFF. As DNA, the CDR3 is TGCGCCAGCGAGAAAGGACAGGGGGACACTGAAGCTTTCTTT. V and J are TRBV5-1 and TRBJ1-1; 10 nucleotides align to TRBD1. The germline V gene has CDR1 SGHRS and CDR2 YFSETQ. This CDR3 comprises 14 residues. V lost 7 bases to trimming and J lost 3 bases; unmatched junction nucleotides: 6.

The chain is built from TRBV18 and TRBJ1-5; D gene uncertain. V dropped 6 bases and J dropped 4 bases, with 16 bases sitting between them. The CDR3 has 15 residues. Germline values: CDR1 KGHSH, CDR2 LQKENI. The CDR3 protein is CASSADTGRNQPQHF. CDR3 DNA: TGTGCCAGCTCTGCCGATACCGGGAGGAATCAGCCCCAGCATTTT.

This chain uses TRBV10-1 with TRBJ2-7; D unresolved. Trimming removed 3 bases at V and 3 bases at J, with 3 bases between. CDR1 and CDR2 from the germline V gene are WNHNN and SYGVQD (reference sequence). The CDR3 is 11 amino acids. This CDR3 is CASSDGYEQYF. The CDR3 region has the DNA TGCGCCAGCAGTGACGGCTACGAGCAGTACTTC.

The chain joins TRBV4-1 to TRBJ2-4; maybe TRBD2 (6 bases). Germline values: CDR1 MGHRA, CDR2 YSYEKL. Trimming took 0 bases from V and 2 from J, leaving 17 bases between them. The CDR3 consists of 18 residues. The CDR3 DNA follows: TGCGCCAGCAGCCAAGATCGTCGCGGGGCGGGTACCAAAAACATTCAGTACTTC. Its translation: CASSQDRRGAGTKNIQYF.

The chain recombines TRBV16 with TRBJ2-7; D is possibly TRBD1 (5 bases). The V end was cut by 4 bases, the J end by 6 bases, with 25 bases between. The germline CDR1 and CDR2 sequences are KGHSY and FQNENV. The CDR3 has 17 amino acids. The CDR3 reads CASSLPLEERSRVEQYF. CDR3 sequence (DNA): TGTGCCAGCAGCCTTCCCCTTGAGGAGCGCAGCAGGGTCGAGCAGTACTTC.

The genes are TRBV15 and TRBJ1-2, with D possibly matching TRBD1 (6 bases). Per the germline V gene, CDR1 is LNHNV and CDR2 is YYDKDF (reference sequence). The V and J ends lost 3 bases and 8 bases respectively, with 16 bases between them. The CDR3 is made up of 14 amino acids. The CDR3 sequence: CATSSRDTGRGYTF. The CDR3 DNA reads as TGTGCCACCAGCAGCCGCGATACAGGGCGAGGCTACACCTTC.

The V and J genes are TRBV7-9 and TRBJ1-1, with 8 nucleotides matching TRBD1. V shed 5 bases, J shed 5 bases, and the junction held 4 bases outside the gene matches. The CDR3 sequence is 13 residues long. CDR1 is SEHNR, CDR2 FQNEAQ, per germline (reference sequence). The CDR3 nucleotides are TGTGCCAGCAGCGCACAGGGGGGAACTGAAGCTTTCTTT. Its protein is CASSAQGGTEAFF.

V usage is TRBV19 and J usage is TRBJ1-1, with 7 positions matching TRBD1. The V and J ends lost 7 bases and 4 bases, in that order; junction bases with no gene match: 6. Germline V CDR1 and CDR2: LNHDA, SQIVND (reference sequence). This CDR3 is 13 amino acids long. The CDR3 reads CASNPTGSTEAFF. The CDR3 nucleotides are TGTGCCAGTAACCCGACAGGGAGCACTGAAGCTTTCTTT.

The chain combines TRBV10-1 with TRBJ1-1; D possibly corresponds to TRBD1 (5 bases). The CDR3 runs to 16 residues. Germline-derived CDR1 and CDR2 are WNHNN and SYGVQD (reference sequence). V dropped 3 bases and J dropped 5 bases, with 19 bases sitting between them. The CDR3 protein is CASSEKAGSLKTEAFF. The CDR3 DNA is TGCGCCAGCAGTGAAAAAGCAGGGTCTCTAAAAACTGAAGCTTTCTTT.

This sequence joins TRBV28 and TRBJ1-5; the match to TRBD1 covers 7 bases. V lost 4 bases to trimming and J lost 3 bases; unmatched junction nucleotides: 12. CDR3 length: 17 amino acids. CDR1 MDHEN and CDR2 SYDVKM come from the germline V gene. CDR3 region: CASSWSGTEISNQPQHF. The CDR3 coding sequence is TGTGCCAGCAGTTGGTCCGGGACAGAAATTTCCAATCAGCCCCAGCATTTT.

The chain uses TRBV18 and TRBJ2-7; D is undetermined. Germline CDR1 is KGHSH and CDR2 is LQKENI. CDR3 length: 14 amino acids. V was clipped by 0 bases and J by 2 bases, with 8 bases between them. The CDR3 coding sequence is TGTGCCAGCTCACCACCCTATGGTACCTACGAGCAGTACTTC. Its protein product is CASSPPYGTYEQYF.

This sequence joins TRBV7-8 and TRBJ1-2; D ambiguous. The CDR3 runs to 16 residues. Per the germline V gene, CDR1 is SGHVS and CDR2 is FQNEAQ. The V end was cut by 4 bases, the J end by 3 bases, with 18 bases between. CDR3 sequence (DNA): TGTGCCAGCAGCTCCGTAAGGACTGGCGGACACTATGGCTACACCTTC. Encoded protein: CASSSVRTGGHYGYTF. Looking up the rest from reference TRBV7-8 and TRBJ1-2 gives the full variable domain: GAGVSQSPRYKVAKRGQDVALRCDPISGHVSLFWYQQALGQGPEFLTYFQNEAQLDKSGLPSDRFFAERPEGSVSTLKIQRTQQEDSAVYLCASSSVRTGGHYGYTFGSGTRLTVV.

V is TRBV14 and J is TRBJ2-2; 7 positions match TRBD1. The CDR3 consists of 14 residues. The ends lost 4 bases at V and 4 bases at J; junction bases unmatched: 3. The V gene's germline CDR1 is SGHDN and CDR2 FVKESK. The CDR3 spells CASSPTGATGELFF. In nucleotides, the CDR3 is TGTGCCAGCAGCCCTACAGGGGCCACCGGGGAGCTGTTTTTT.

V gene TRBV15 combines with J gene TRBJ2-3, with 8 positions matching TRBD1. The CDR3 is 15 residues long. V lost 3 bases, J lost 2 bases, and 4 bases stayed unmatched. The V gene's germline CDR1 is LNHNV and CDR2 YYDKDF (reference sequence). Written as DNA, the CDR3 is TGTGCCACCAGCAGGACAGGGGCACACACAGATACGCAGTATTTT. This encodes CATSRTGAHTDTQYF.

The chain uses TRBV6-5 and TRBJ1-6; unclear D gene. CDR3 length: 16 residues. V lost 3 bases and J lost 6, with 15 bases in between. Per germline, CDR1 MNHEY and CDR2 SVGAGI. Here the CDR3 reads CASSYLKYTLNSPLHF. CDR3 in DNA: TGTGCCAGCAGTTATTTAAAGTACACCCTTAATTCACCCCTCCACTTT.

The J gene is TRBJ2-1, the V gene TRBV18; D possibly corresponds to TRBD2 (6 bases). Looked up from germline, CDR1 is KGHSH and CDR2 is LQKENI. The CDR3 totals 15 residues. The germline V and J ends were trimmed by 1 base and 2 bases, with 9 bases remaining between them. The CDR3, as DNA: TGTGCCAGCTCACCACTAGCGGTACCCTACAATGAGCAGTTCTTC. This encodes CASSPLAVPYNEQFF.

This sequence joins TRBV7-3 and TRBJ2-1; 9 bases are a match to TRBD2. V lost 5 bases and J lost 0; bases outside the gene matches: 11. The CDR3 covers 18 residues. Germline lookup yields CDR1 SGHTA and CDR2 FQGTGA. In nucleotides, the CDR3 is TGTGCCAGCAGCCCCTCCCCAAGCGGGAGGTTCTCCTACAATGAGCAGTTCTTC. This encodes CASSPSPSGRFSYNEQFF.

This CDR3 is CAWSKGAAGNTIYF. The DNA of the CDR3 is TGTGCCTGGAGTAAAGGGGCGGCTGGAAACACCATATATTTT. The chain combines TRBV30 with TRBJ1-3; perhaps TRBD1 as D (5 bases). With 2 bases removed from V and 2 bases from J, the gap between germline ends came to 10 bases. CDR3 size: 14 residues. Germline CDR1 reads GTSNPN; CDR2 reads SVGIG (reference sequence).

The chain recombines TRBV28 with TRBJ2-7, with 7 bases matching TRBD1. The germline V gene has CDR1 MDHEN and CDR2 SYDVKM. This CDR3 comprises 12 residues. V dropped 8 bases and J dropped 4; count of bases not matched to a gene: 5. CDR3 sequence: CASGSTGYEQYF. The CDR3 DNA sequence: TGTGCCAGCGGATCGACAGGGTACGAGCAGTACTTC.

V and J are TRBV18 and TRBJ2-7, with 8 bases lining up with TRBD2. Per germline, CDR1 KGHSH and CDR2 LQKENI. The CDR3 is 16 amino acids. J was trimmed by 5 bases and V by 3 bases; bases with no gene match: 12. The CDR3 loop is CASSPSGISSGHEQYF. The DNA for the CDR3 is TGTGCCAGCTCACCTAGCGGGATTAGCTCGGGCCACGAGCAGTACTTC.

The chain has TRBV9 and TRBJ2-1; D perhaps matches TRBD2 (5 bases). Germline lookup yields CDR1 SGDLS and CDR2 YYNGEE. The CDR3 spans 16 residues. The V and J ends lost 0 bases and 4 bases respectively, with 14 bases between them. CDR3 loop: CASSVDLSGFYNEQFF. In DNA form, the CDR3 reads TGTGCCAGCAGCGTAGATCTATCGGGATTTTACAATGAGCAGTTCTTC.

The CDR3 sequence: CASSASYEQYF. CDR3 DNA sequence: TGTGCCAGCAGCGCGTCCTACGAGCAGTACTTC. This chain links TRBV21-1 with TRBJ2-7; the D call in the table, TRBD2, was not verified against the DNA. TRBV21-1 constitutes a pseudogene. The CDR3 spans 11 residues.

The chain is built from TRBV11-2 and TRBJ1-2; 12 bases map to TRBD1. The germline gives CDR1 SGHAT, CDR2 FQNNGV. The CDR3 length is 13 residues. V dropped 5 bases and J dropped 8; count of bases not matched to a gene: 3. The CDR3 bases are TGTGCCAGCAGCCTGGGACAGGGGGCAGGCTACACCTTC. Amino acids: CASSLGQGAGYTF.

The CDR3: CASSLGDSSSWDTQYF. CDR3 nucleotide sequence: TGCGCCAGCAGCTTGGGAGACAGTTCGTCATGGGATACGCAGTATTTT. The V gene is TRBV5-1, the J gene TRBJ2-3; D might be TRBD1 (5 bases). CDR3 length equals 16 residues. V lost 0 bases, J lost 6 bases, and 17 bases lay in between. Germline V CDR1 and CDR2: SGHRS, YFSETQ.

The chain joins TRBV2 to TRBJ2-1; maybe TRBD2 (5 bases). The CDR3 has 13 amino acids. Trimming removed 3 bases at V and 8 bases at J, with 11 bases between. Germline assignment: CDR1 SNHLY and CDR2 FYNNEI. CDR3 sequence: CASSEIPGYEQFF. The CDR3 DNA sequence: TGTGCCAGCAGTGAGATCCCGGGGTATGAGCAGTTCTTC.

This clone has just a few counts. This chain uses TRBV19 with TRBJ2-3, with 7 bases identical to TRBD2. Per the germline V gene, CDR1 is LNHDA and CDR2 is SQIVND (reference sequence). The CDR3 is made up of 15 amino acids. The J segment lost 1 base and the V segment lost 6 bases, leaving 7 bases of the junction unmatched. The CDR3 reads CASRVTSARTDTQYF. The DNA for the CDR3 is TGTGCCAGTAGAGTTACTAGCGCACGCACAGATACGCAGTATTTT.

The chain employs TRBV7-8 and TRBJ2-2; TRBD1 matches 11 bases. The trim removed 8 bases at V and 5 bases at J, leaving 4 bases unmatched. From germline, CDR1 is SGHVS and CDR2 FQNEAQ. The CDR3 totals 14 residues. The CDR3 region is CASGGTGGTGELFF. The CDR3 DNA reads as TGTGCCAGCGGAGGGACAGGGGGGACCGGGGAGCTGTTTTTT.

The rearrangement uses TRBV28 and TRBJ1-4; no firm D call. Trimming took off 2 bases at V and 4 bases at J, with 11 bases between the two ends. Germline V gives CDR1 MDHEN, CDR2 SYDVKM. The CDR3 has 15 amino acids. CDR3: CASSLGRRYNEKLFF. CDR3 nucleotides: TGTGCCAGCAGTTTAGGGCGCAGATATAATGAAAAACTGTTTTTT.

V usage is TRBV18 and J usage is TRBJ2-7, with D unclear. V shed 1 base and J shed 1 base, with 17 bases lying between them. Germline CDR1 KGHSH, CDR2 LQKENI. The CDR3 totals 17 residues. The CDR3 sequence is CASSPRGNSLISYEQYF. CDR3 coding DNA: TGTGCCAGCTCACCACGTGGTAACAGCCTAATATCCTACGAGCAGTACTTC.